The present entry profiles one T cell receptor (beta chain) with its context. What it binds is unknown. CDR3 length: 19 amino acids. Per germline, CDR1 KGHSH and CDR2 LQKENI. The V segment lost 1 base and the J segment 1 base; nucleotides outside the gene matches: 11. The data were produced by immunoSEQ multiplex PCR, yet TCRdb's version contains in-frame clones alone and is incomplete. The sample records about 93,000 clones, 85% to 95% being singletons. The sample originates from a study of graft-versus-host responses after intestinal transplantation. The TCR sequence derives from a human donor who received an intestinal transplant. The material was unstimulated CD8+ T cells sorted from spleen or lymph node cells, obtained before intestinal transplant. This chain connects TRBV18 to TRBJ2-1, with 9 positions matching TRBD2. The CDR3 loop reads CASSPLMNSAGGSYNEQFF. The CDR3 DNA follows: TGTGCCAGCTCACCACTGATGAATTCGGCGGGAGGGTCCTACAATGAGCAGTTCTTC.